Shown below are 10 T cell receptor beta chains from a single sample sequenced in a study of shared clonotypes between healthy human individuals. Only in-frame clones appear in the TCRdb table, and some are missing; sequencing was by immunoSEQ multiplex PCR. The data contain 2 million to 2.5 million clones, nearly 97% of them singletons. The sequenced material came from naive CD4+ T cells sorted from blood. Subset in this sample: CD45RA+ positively selected. The receptor set was obtained from a man between 18 and 35 years old in good health.

This rearrangement joins TRBV19 to TRBJ2-4; tentatively, D is TRBD2 (7 bases). V lost 1 base to trimming and J lost 4 bases, with 11 bases between them. Looked up from germline, CDR1 is LNHDA and CDR2 is SQIVND (reference sequence). The CDR3 is 15 amino acids. The CDR3 DNA is TGTGCCAGTAGTATAGGGGGGGGCCGTAAAAACATTCAGTACTTC. Its translation is CASSIGGGRKNIQYF. The full variable domain, completed using reference TRBV19 and TRBJ2-4, is DGGITQSPKYLFRKEGQNVTLSCEQNLNHDAMYWYRQDPGQGLRLIYYSQIVNDFQKGDIAEGYSVSREKKESFPLTVTSAQKNPTAFYLCASSIGGGRKNIQYFGAGTRLSVL.

CDR3 loop: CASSTGGDEQYF. The CDR3 nucleotides read TGCGCCAGCAGCACAGGGGGAGACGAGCAGTACTTC. The rearrangement uses TRBV5-1 and TRBJ2-7; TRBD1 matches 8 bases. The CDR3 is made up of 12 amino acids. CDR1 and CDR2 from the germline V gene are SGHRS and YFSETQ. V dropped 4 bases and J dropped 5; count of bases not matched to a gene: 2.

Only one count was recorded for this clone. The chain carries TRBV7-2 and TRBJ1-2, with a tentative D call TRBD1 (6 bases). CDR1 and CDR2 from the germline V gene are SGHTA and FQGNSA. V was clipped by 4 bases and J by 8 bases, with 11 bases between them. The CDR3 runs to 12 residues. CDR3 sequence (DNA): TGTGCCAGCAGCTACTACAGGGAGGGCTACACCTTC. Translating gives CASSYYREGYTF.

This chain joins TRBV29-1 and TRBJ2-5, with 9 bases that match TRBD2. The CDR3 consists of 15 residues. Losses at the gene ends were 8 bases for V and 1 base for J; bases not matched to a gene: 11. Germline CDR1 reads SQVTM; CDR2 reads ANQGSEA. The CDR3: CSFRPGTSSQETQYF. Written as DNA, the CDR3 is TGCAGCTTCAGACCCGGGACTAGCAGCCAAGAGACCCAGTACTTC.

Comments on this clone: Other DNA sequences in this sample translate to the same CDR3. The chain uses TRBV30 and TRBJ2-5; D is uncertain. Germline V gives CDR1 GTSNPN, CDR2 SVGIG (reference sequence). The CDR3 is 12 residues long. With 0 bases removed from V and 1 base from J, the gap between germline ends came to 3 bases. The CDR3 coding sequence is TGTGCCTGGAGTGTTGTCCAAGAGACCCAGTACTTC. Translation gives CAWSVVQETQYF.

The chain recombines TRBV18 with TRBJ2-1; 10 positions agree with TRBD2. The V and J ends lost 3 bases and 5 bases, in that order; junction bases with no gene match: 10. CDR3 size: 17 residues. Germline assignment: CDR1 KGHSH and CDR2 LQKENI. Here the CDR3 DNA reads TGTGCCAGCTCACCCCCCCAGCGACTAGCGGGTCACAATGAGCAGTTCTTC. The encoded protein is CASSPPQRLAGHNEQFF. Filled out from reference TRBV18 and TRBJ2-1, the complete variable domain reads NAGVMQNPRHLVRRRGQEARLRCSPMKGHSHVYWYRQLPEEGLKFMVYLQKENIIDESGMPKERFSAEFPKEGPSILRIQQVVRGDSAAYFCASSPPQRLAGHNEQFFGPGTRLTVL.

This rearrangement joins TRBV6-5 to TRBJ2-5; the D gene could be TRBD1 or TRBD2 (5 bases each). Germline CDR1 reads MNHEY; CDR2 reads SVGAGI. The CDR3 has 14 amino acids. The germline V and J ends were trimmed by 4 bases and 1 base, with 10 bases remaining between them. The CDR3 DNA sequence: TGTGCCAGCAGTTTCGGGACCTTCCAAGAGACCCAGTACTTC. Translating gives CASSFGTFQETQYF.

The chain carries TRBV4-1 and TRBJ2-2; 11 bases match TRBD2. The CDR3 covers 18 residues. Losses at the gene ends were 0 bases for V and 7 bases for J; bases not matched to a gene: 10. In germline, CDR1 is MGHRA, CDR2 YSYEKL. Here the CDR3 DNA reads TGCGCCAGCAGCCAAGATCCAAGACCCGGGACTAGCGGCGGGGAGCTGTTTTTT. This sequence encodes CASSQDPRPGTSGGELFF.

In regard to this clone: Other nucleotide sequences in the sample specify the same CDR3. The chain is built from TRBV28 and TRBJ1-3; D is ambiguous. Germline CDR1 MDHEN, CDR2 SYDVKM. The ends were cut back, 3 bases at V and 0 bases at J, with 6 bases in the middle. The CDR3 has 14 amino acids. The CDR3 bases are TGTGCCAGCAGTTTTCCTCCCTCTGGAAACACCATATATTTT. Protein sequence: CASSFPPSGNTIYF. Together with reference TRBV28 and TRBJ1-3, the CDR3 gives the full variable domain: DVKVTQSSRYLVKRTGEKVFLECVQDMDHENMFWYRQDPGLGLRLIYFSYDVKMKEKGDIPEGYSVSREKKERFSLILESASTNQTSMYLCASSFPPSGNTIYFGEGSWLTVV.

The chain couples TRBV11-2 to TRBJ2-3, with D possibly being TRBD2 (6 bases). CDR1 and CDR2 (germline): SGHAT, FQNNGV. V lost 5 bases and J 5 bases, leaving 17 bases between the germline ends. The CDR3 sequence is 15 residues long. Here the CDR3 reads CASSRTTAALDTQYF. The CDR3 DNA is TGTGCCAGCAGCCGGACTACCGCGGCGTTAGATACGCAGTATTTT.